Reported below is one TCR beta chain. Antigen: not known. The data were obtained in a study of T-cell reconstitution after alpha-beta-depleted transplantation in children. General study findings and limits: Where alpha-beta T cells came from about two months after transplant was reportedly several hundred expanded graft clones. At one year after transplant, newly produced T cells mostly accounted for T-cell counts and diversity. Surviving recipient cells, namely T cells and thymic progenitors, were the source of high day-60 TCRbeta diversity in some patients.

The TCRbeta library was prepared with unique molecular identifiers. Using its own MiXCR run on the PCR reads, TCRdb lists one record per CDR3 protein. The repertoire consists of about 440,000 distinct CDR3 sequences, with roughly 44% occurring once and the leading ten covering approximately 30%. The CDR3 has 13 residues. The germline V gene encodes CDR1 DFQATT and CDR2 SNEGSKA (reference sequence). V was cut by 0 bases and J by 6 bases, with 9 bases left in between. The clonotype was recovered from a girl aged 2 to 10 with aplastic anemia, due to receive a stem cell transplant. The specimen comprised PBMCs, sampled before TCRalphabeta/CD19-depleted stem cell transplant. The V and J genes are TRBV20-1 and TRBJ2-1; D uncertain. The CDR3 coding sequence is TGCAGTGCTAGAGATCTGAAGGTCAATGAGCAGTTCTTC. It translates to CSARDLKVNEQFF.